This TCR beta chain was identified in a study of blood T cell repertoires in COVID-19 (TCRdb year 2020). Looking at the study overall: Collaborator samples came from the United States, Italy and Spain and covered acute and convalescent phases of COVID-19. The prospective study material was composed of cDNA or gDNA derived from T cells, B-cell-depleted T cells, or PBMCs. Deeply sampled blood TCRbeta repertoires from subjects exposed to, actively infected with, or recovered from COVID-19 were included in the dataset. The repertoires were released in a freely available public database intended as a resource for research on the immune response to SARS-CoV-2. The samples were drawn from the first 160 participants of the ongoing ImmuneRACE study and from 950 to 1,500 subjects provided by 6 global collaborators. A de-identified subject ID, COVID-19 status, age in years and sex were almost always included in the sample metadata. Where available, HLA class I and class II types were obtained from metadata supplied by the sample provider rather than from assay-based typing.

What the authors observed across the whole study: The amount of clinical and demographic metadata varied by source and participant and was provided uncurated.

A remark on this clone: The specificity of this receptor is unknown. One base away there is no much larger clone; base qualities are not given.

Whole blood was collected in K2EDTA tubes by collaborating institutions according to the institutions' own protocols. For TCRbeta analysis, collaborators shipped samples in one of three forms: frozen whole blood, isolated PBMCs, or DNA extracted from either of those sample types. The CDR3 has 13 amino acids, counting the end cysteine and phenylalanine. Only CDR3 DNA remains: 39 bases, in frame from the first base. For CDR1 and CDR2, the germline V gene (reference sequence) lists LNHDA and SQIVND. V lost 5 bases and J lost 2 bases; the stretch between them is 7 bases long. TCRbeta CDR3 regions were amplified from genomic DNA by means of the immunoSEQ Assay, a bias-controlled multiplex PCR. The source study handled its data this way. Within the assay, amplification of reference gene primers was used to estimate how many nucleated cells each sample contained. To quantify the absolute abundance of each unique TCRbeta CDR3 rearrangement, sequence reads were collapsed and filtered. Productive Simpson clonality was computed per sample as the square root of Simpson's diversity index over productive rearrangements. Not all clones reach the TCRdb copy of this immuneACCESS table, which keeps in-frame sequences only. Checked studies attribute under half of the gap to unresolved V genes and leave the rest unexplained. That table is the source of V, J and clone size, and D and trimming were worked out from the DNA. A total of approximately 120,000 clones appear in this sample, over 80% of them only once. Around a sixth of the sample goes to the ten largest clones.

The rearrangement combines TRBV19 with TRBJ1-5, with a weak D call of TRBD1 (6 bases match). The sequence was collected from an older woman with acute or convalescent COVID-19. The sequencing sample was made of peripheral blood. CDR3 loop: CASSHRGNQPQHF. The DNA is TGTGCCAGTAGTCACAGGGGCAATCAGCCCCAGCATTTT.